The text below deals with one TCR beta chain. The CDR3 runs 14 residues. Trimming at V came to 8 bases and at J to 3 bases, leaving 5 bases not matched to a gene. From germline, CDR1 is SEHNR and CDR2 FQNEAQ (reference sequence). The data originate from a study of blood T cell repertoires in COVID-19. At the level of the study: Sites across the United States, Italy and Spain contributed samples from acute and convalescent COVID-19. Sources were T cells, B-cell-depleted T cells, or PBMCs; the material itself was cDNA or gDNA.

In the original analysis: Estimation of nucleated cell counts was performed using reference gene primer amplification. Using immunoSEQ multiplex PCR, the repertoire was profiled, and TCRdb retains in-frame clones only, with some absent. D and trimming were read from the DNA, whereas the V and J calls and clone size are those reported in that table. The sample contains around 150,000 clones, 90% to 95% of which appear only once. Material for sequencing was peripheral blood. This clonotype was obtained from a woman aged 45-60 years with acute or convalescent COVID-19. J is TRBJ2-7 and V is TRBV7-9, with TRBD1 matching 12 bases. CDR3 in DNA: TGTGCCAGCTCCGGGACAGGGGGCATCTACGAGCAGTACTTC. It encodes CASSGTGGIYEQYF.